A single sample gave rise to the 30 T cell receptor beta chains below, sequenced in a study of blood T cell repertoires in COVID-19. Libraries were prepared by immunoSEQ multiplex PCR; TCRdb keeps only in-frame clonotypes and omits some of them. The profile covers 73,000 or so clones, with approximately 83% appearing a single time and roughly 6% taken by the ten largest. The sequencing sample was made of peripheral blood. Source of these receptors: a woman aged 55-70 years with acute or convalescent COVID-19.

This clone appeared a few times. For the CDR3, the DNA is TGTGCCAGCAGCTCCGTCTTTAGCACAGATACGCAGTATTTT. Protein: CASSSVFSTDTQYF. V usage is TRBV11-2 and J usage is TRBJ2-3, with no clear D. Per germline, CDR1 SGHAT and CDR2 FQNNGV. Trimming cost V 4 bases and J 0 bases, with 8 bases left between them. The CDR3 has 14 residues.

The chain links TRBV27 to TRBJ1-2, with TRBD1 matching over 7 bases. Germline trimming cut 3 bases from V and 1 base from J; bases unmatched to any gene: 5. CDR1 is MNHEY and CDR2 is SMNVEV in the germline V gene (reference sequence). The CDR3 length is 15 residues. As DNA, the CDR3 is TGTGCCAGCAGTTTCGGAACAGGGGTTAACTATGGCTACACCTTC. Amino acid sequence: CASSFGTGVNYGYTF.

This rearrangement joins TRBV27 to TRBJ2-3, with 11 bases matching TRBD2. Germline V CDR1 and CDR2: MNHEY, SMNVEV (reference sequence). The CDR3 is 19 residues long. V shed 5 bases, J shed 3 bases, and the junction held 16 bases outside the gene matches. The CDR3 DNA reads as TGTGCCAGCAGTGGTTCCCTATATAGCGGGGGGGCCGGAACAGATACGCAGTATTTT. This gives the protein CASSGSLYSGGAGTDTQYF.

This rearrangement joins TRBV5-1 to TRBJ2-1, with 16 bases matching TRBD2. Germline lookup yields CDR1 SGHRS and CDR2 YFSETQ. The CDR3 is made up of 19 amino acids. With V trimmed by 3 bases and J by 2 bases, 8 bases remained unmatched. In DNA, the CDR3 is TGCGCCAGCAGCTCGGGACTAGCGGGGGGGCCGACCACCTACAATGAGCAGTTCTTC. This sequence encodes CASSSGLAGGPTTYNEQFF.

The chain recombines TRBV5-4 with TRBJ1-5; TRBD1 aligns across 8 bases. The CDR3 totals 17 residues. The V gene end was trimmed by 0 bases and the J gene end by 6 bases; junction bases not matched to a gene: 11. Germline lookup yields CDR1 SGHNT and CDR2 YYREEE (reference sequence). The CDR3 sequence: CASSLESWAGGIQPQHF. The CDR3 DNA follows: TGTGCCAGCAGCTTGGAGTCTTGGGCAGGGGGCATTCAGCCCCAGCATTTT.

This clone was seen only a few times. The chain recombines TRBV5-1 with TRBJ1-1; possibly TRBD1 for D (5 bases). V lost 1 base and J lost 2, with 9 bases in between. The CDR3 is 14 amino acids. CDR1 and CDR2 (germline): SGHRS, YFSETQ. The CDR3 region has the DNA TGCGCCAGCAGCTTGTCCAGGACAAACACTGAAGCTTTCTTT. Translation gives CASSLSRTNTEAFF. Drawing the rest from reference TRBV5-1 and TRBJ1-1, the complete variable domain is KAGVTQTPRYLIKTRGQQVTLSCSPISGHRSVSWYQQTPGQGLQFLFEYFSETQRNKGNFPGRFSGRQFSNSRSEMNVSTLELGDSALYLCASSLSRTNTEAFFGQGTRLTVV.

The V call is TRBV5-1, the J call TRBJ2-2; 14 nucleotides agree with TRBD2. CDR3 length: 17 amino acids. Trimming cost V 3 bases and J 2 bases; bases outside gene matches: 3. Germline CDR1 reads SGHRS; CDR2 reads YFSETQ. DNA for the CDR3: TGCGCCAGCAGCTGGGGACTAGCGGGGGCTAACACCGGGGAGCTGTTTTTT. Its translation: CASSWGLAGANTGELFF.

The genes are TRBV24-1 and TRBJ2-1; 7 nucleotides align to TRBD1. The CDR3 sequence is 15 residues long. J gave up 4 bases and V 1 base, and 3 bases lay outside the gene matches. The germline gives CDR1 KGHDR, CDR2 SFDVKD. CDR3 residues: CATSDFVRGYNEQFF. CDR3 nucleotides: TGTGCCACCAGTGATTTTGTCAGGGGGTACAATGAGCAGTTCTTC.

The rearrangement uses TRBV15 and TRBJ1-4; possibly TRBD1 for D (5 bases). The V and J ends lost 3 bases and 0 bases respectively, with 26 bases between them. The CDR3 extends over 21 amino acids. Germline V CDR1 and CDR2: LNHNV, YYDKDF (reference sequence). CDR3 DNA sequence: TGTGCCACCAGCAGTCCCACCTTGTTGGACAACAATTTCCCAACTAATGAAAAACTGTTTTTT. Translation: CATSSPTLLDNNFPTNEKLFF.

This clone was counted a single time. This sequence joins TRBV19 and TRBJ1-2; D possibly corresponds to TRBD1 (6 bases). The CDR3 totals 11 residues. The germline V gene encodes CDR1 LNHDA and CDR2 SQIVND (reference sequence). Trimming took off 10 bases at V and 7 bases at J, with 13 bases between the two ends. In nucleotides, the CDR3 is TGTGCCACAGGGGCAGGCGGTGGCTACACCTTC. Translating gives CATGAGGGYTF.

The chain joins TRBV18 to TRBJ1-4; TRBD1 might be the D (6 bases). Germline CDR1 reads KGHSH; CDR2 reads LQKENI. The CDR3 has 16 amino acids. Trimming stripped 0 bases from V and 1 base from J, with 9 bases between. The CDR3 protein is CASSPPNRETNEKLFF. In DNA, the CDR3 is TGTGCCAGCTCACCACCGAACAGGGAAACTAATGAAAAACTGTTTTTT. Together with reference TRBV18 and TRBJ1-4, the CDR3 gives the full variable domain: NAGVMQNPRHLVRRRGQEARLRCSPMKGHSHVYWYRQLPEEGLKFMVYLQKENIIDESGMPKERFSAEFPKEGPSILRIQQVVRGDSAAYFCASSPPNRETNEKLFFGSGTQLSVL.

The chain carries TRBV6-5 and TRBJ2-7, with TRBD1 as a possible D gene (5 bases). The germline V and J ends were trimmed by 8 bases and 6 bases, with 23 bases remaining between them. CDR3 size: 15 residues. From germline, CDR1 is MNHEY and CDR2 SVGAGI. Written as DNA, the CDR3 is TGTGCCAGCGGGGCCAGGGTTTTTGCAGTGGCCGAGCAGTACTTC. The encoded protein is CASGARVFAVAEQYF.

The rearrangement uses TRBV7-2 and TRBJ2-1, with unresolved D. Trimming stripped 5 bases from V and 7 bases from J, with 18 bases between. CDR1 is SGHTA and CDR2 is FQGNSA in the germline V gene. The CDR3 spans 15 residues. CDR3 nucleotide sequence: TGTGCCAGCAGCGGGTACAGTGGAAGAAAGAATGAGCAGTTCTTC. Its translation is CASSGYSGRKNEQFF.

V usage is TRBV4-2 and J usage is TRBJ1-2; a weak D match, TRBD1 (6 bases). The CDR3 is made up of 14 amino acids. Germline loops: CDR1 LGHNA, CDR2 YNFKEQ. With 1 base removed from V and 7 bases from J, the gap between germline ends came to 13 bases. The CDR3 DNA is TGTGCCAGCAGCCAAGCACTGGGGGCCAGTGGCTACACCTTC. It yields the protein CASSQALGASGYTF.

J is TRBJ1-2 and V is TRBV27; weak D call: TRBD1 (5 bases). With 6 bases removed from V and 6 bases from J, the gap between germline ends came to 20 bases. Germline loops: CDR1 MNHEY, CDR2 SMNVEV (reference sequence). This CDR3 has 15 amino acids. CDR3 nucleotides: TGTGCCAGCAGAAGGTCCGGGACTCAAGCTGATGGCTACACCTTC. The encoded protein is CASRRSGTQADGYTF.

The gene calls are TRBV18 and TRBJ2-7, with TRBD1 matching 7 bases. This CDR3 comprises 13 residues. V shed 5 bases, J shed 2 bases, and the junction held 3 bases outside the gene matches. CDR1 KGHSH and CDR2 LQKENI come from the germline V gene. The CDR3 DNA reads as TGTGCCAGCTCAACGACAGGGACCTACGAGCAGTACTTC. Translation: CASSTTGTYEQYF.

V usage is TRBV5-1 and J usage is TRBJ2-1; 10 bases match TRBD2. With 0 bases clipped from V and 0 bases from J, the junction kept 6 bases outside the gene matches. This CDR3 is 18 amino acids long. CDR1 is SGHRS and CDR2 is YFSETQ in the germline V gene. The CDR3 coding sequence is TGCGCCAGCAGCTTGGGAGCGGGGGGGCGAAGCTCCTACAATGAGCAGTTCTTC. It translates to CASSLGAGGRSSYNEQFF.

The rearrangement joins TRBV19 to TRBJ2-6; TRBD1 aligns across 8 bases. The CDR3 is made up of 16 amino acids. V was clipped by 7 bases and J by 0 bases; unmatched bases: 5. Per germline, CDR1 LNHDA and CDR2 SQIVND (reference sequence). CDR3 amino acids: CASTDRGSSGANVLTF. CDR3 bases: TGTGCCAGTACCGACAGGGGAAGCTCTGGGGCCAACGTCCTGACTTTC.

The V call is TRBV23-1, the J call TRBJ1-3; 8 bases map to TRBD1. TRBV23-1 is known as an ORF, though its function is uncertain. With V trimmed by 2 bases and J by 2 bases, 8 bases remained unmatched. The CDR3 is made up of 17 amino acids. This CDR3 is CASSQRRTGKPGNTIYF. In nucleotides, the CDR3 is TGCGCCAGCAGTCAACGCCGGACAGGGAAGCCTGGAAACACCATATATTTT.

The chain couples TRBV16 to TRBJ2-1; 11 nucleotides line up with TRBD1. Germline V lookup: CDR1 KGHSY, CDR2 FQNENV. With 3 bases clipped from V and 7 bases from J, the junction kept 5 bases outside the gene matches. The CDR3 loop spans 15 amino acids. The CDR3 loop is CASSQTGTGGNEQFF. The CDR3 DNA reads as TGTGCCAGCAGCCAGACCGGGACAGGGGGTAATGAGCAGTTCTTC. The full variable domain, completed using reference TRBV16 and TRBJ2-1, is GEEVAQTPKHLVRGEGQKAKLYCAPIKGHSYVFWYQQVLKNEFKFLISFQNENVFDETGMPKERFSAKCLPNSPCSLEIQATKLEDSAVYFCASSQTGTGGNEQFFGPGTRLTVL.

The sample holds a few counts of this clone. The chain is built from TRBV24-1 and TRBJ1-1; unclear D gene. This CDR3 comprises 16 residues. Per the germline V gene, CDR1 is KGHDR and CDR2 is SFDVKD. Trimming took 2 bases from V and 0 from J, leaving 12 bases between them. CDR3 sequence: CATSDSKTHLNTEAFF. The CDR3, as DNA: TGTGCCACCAGTGATTCAAAGACTCACTTGAACACTGAAGCTTTCTTT.

V is TRBV9 and J is TRBJ1-6; TRBD1 might be the D (6 bases). The V and J ends lost 0 bases and 9 bases respectively, with 13 bases between them. CDR3 length: 15 amino acids. Germline CDR1 SGDLS, CDR2 YYNGEE. The CDR3 DNA sequence: TGTGCCAGCAGCGTAGACGACAGGCTCGGTTCACCCCTCCACTTT. This gives the protein CASSVDDRLGSPLHF.

The chain carries TRBV3-1 (or the pseudogene TRBV3-2) and TRBJ2-2, with TRBD1 identical over 9 bases. The CDR3 contains 16 residues. Germline CDR1 is LGHDT and CDR2 is YNNKEL (reference sequence). The V segment lost 6 bases and the J segment 4 bases; nucleotides outside the gene matches: 9. The CDR3 reads CASSLGQGIRTGELFF. The CDR3 DNA sequence: TGTGCCAGCAGTTTAGGACAGGGGATTCGCACCGGGGAGCTGTTTTTT.

J is TRBJ2-3 and V is TRBV9, with 8 bases that match TRBD2. The trim removed 0 bases at V and 8 bases at J, leaving 14 bases unmatched. CDR3 length equals 17 residues. Germline assignment: CDR1 SGDLS and CDR2 YYNGEE. DNA for the CDR3: TGTGCCAGCAGCGTAGGGGAAATAGCGGGGAGTTTCGTTACGCAGTATTTT. Protein sequence: CASSVGEIAGSFVTQYF.

The chain uses TRBV19 and TRBJ2-7; 7 bases align to TRBD1. The CDR3 extends over 14 amino acids. Per germline, CDR1 LNHDA and CDR2 SQIVND (reference sequence). V lost 5 bases and J lost 6; bases outside the gene matches: 10. CDR3 sequence: CASSSPGGTAEQYF. The DNA of the CDR3 is TGTGCCAGTAGTTCGCCAGGGGGTACAGCCGAGCAGTACTTC.

The J gene is TRBJ1-5, the V gene TRBV18; TRBD1 matches 7 bases. The CDR3 is 14 residues long. The V gene's germline CDR1 is KGHSH and CDR2 LQKENI. The V gene end was trimmed by 3 bases and the J gene end by 6 bases; junction bases not matched to a gene: 5. The CDR3 nucleotides are TGTGCCAGCTCACCGGGACAGCCGGGTCAGCCCCAGCATTTT. Amino acids: CASSPGQPGQPQHF.

The gene calls are TRBV7-2 and TRBJ1-3; 9 nucleotides agree with TRBD1. Germline V gene lookup returns CDR1 SGHTA and CDR2 FQGNSA. Unmatched junction bases numbered 8, after V lost 5 bases and J lost 9 bases. CDR3 length: 14 residues. The CDR3 DNA sequence: TGTGCCAGCAGCACAGTACAGGGGGCGGTCACCATATATTTT. Translation gives CASSTVQGAVTIYF.

The chain has TRBV9 and TRBJ1-2; D perhaps matches TRBD1 (5 bases). The germline V gene has CDR1 SGDLS and CDR2 YYNGEE. This CDR3 spans 15 amino acids. V was trimmed by 3 bases and J by 0 bases, leaving 12 bases between them. CDR3 residues: CASSGGDGANYGYTF. CDR3 sequence (DNA): TGTGCCAGCAGCGGGGGGGACGGAGCTAACTATGGCTACACCTTC.

The V gene is TRBV5-1, the J gene TRBJ1-1; D call uncertain. From germline, CDR1 is SGHRS and CDR2 YFSETQ. The CDR3 has 14 amino acids. V lost 0 bases, J lost 0 bases, and 6 bases lay in between. This CDR3 is CASSLEQLNTEAFF. The CDR3 bases are TGCGCCAGCAGCTTGGAACAGTTGAACACTGAAGCTTTCTTT.

V is TRBV18 and J is TRBJ1-3; 9 bases match TRBD1. The CDR3 contains 16 residues. CDR1 is KGHSH and CDR2 is LQKENI in the germline V gene. Trimming at V came to 3 bases and at J to 5 bases, leaving 8 bases not matched to a gene. CDR3 sequence reads: CASSPSGQGARNTIYF. DNA of the CDR3: TGTGCCAGCTCACCCTCGGGACAGGGAGCGCGAAACACCATATATTTT.